This T cell receptor (beta chain) was recovered during a study of blood T cell repertoires in COVID-19 (dated by TCRdb to 2020 to 2022). In the study overall: Samples from collaborators originated in the United States, Italy and Spain and spanned both the acute and convalescent phases of COVID-19. The dataset comprised deeply sampled blood TCRbeta repertoires from subjects exposed to, actively infected with, or recovered from COVID-19. The sample metadata nearly always contained a de-identified subject ID, COVID-19 status, age in years and sex. A freely available public database, intended as a resource for researchers studying the immune response to SARS-CoV-2, is where the repertoires were released. Samples were obtained from the ongoing ImmuneRACE study (first 160 participants) and from over 1,000 subjects provided by 6 global collaborators. The material from the prospective study consisted of cDNA or gDNA derived from T cells, B-cell-depleted T cells, or PBMCs. Where available, HLA class I and class II types were taken from metadata supplied by the sample provider and were not determined by assay-based typing.

Whole blood was collected in K2EDTA tubes by collaborating institutions according to the institutions' own protocols. Collaborator samples were shipped for TCRbeta analysis as frozen whole blood, isolated PBMCs, or DNA extracted from either sample type. Paper-wide results and their limitations: The quantity of clinical and demographic metadata differed by source and by participant and was supplied without curation.

Concerning this clone itself: The clone's antigen remains unknown. Base-call qualities are not available, and no considerably larger clone is one nucleotide away.

Trimming removed 4 bases from V and 4 bases from J; the gene matches leave 4 bases unexplained. The CDR3, cysteine through phenylalanine, is 13 amino acids long. Only the CDR3 DNA is retained, 39 bases long and in frame from the first base. CDR1 and CDR2, looked up from the germline V gene, are SQVTM and ANQGSEA. TCRbeta CDR3 regions were amplified from genomic DNA using the immunoSEQ Assay, a bias-controlled multiplex PCR. The original methods were these. The number of nucleated cells in each sample was estimated from the amplification of reference gene primers within the assay. To quantify the absolute abundance of each unique TCRbeta CDR3 rearrangement, sequence reads were collapsed and filtered. For each sample, productive Simpson clonality was calculated as the square root of Simpson's diversity index over productive rearrangements. Held by TCRdb, this immuneACCESS table contains in-frame sequences only and omits some clones. Under half of the omission traces to an unresolved V gene where checked; the cause of the rest is unknown. That table gives V, J and clone size, and the DNA gave D and trimming. Counted in this sample were 120,000 or so clones; roughly four fifths of them appeared once. The ten biggest clones cover about an eighth of the sample.

The chain is made from TRBV29-1 and TRBJ1-2; TRBD1 lines up with 9 middle nucleotides. Material: peripheral blood. The receptor was isolated from a human donor in a cohort sampled during active COVID-19. In nucleotides, the sequence is TGCAGCGTTGCTGAGACAGGGGGCTATGGCTACACCTTC. Its product reads: CSVAETGGYGYTF.